A single sample is the source of the 26 T cell receptor beta chains below, sequenced in a study of blood T cell repertoires in COVID-19. Clones were read by immunoSEQ multiplex PCR, and TCRdb kept only the in-frame ones, dropping some. The sample shows about 330,000 clones, roughly 90% of them seen only once. Sequenced: peripheral blood. These receptor sequences come from a man between 18 and 35 years old who had recovered from COVID-19.

This sequence joins TRBV6-2 or TRBV6-3 and TRBJ1-2, with D hard to call. V gave up 5 bases and J gave up 4 bases, with 11 bases separating them. CDR1 is MNHEY and CDR2 is SVGEGT in the germline V gene. The CDR3 totals 13 residues. CDR3 sequence: CASSPSGFYGYTF. In DNA form, the CDR3 reads TGTGCCAGCAGTCCCTCGGGGTTCTATGGCTACACCTTC.

This clone was seen only once. The junction shows a germline mismatch at one end, possibly a read error. The chain couples TRBV7-7 to TRBJ2-2; 7 bases align to TRBD2. CDR1 and CDR2 (germline): SSHAT, FNYEAQ (reference sequence). The CDR3 spans 17 residues. The chain's CDR3 is CASRLNKAGSYTGELFF. CDR3 coding DNA: TGTGCTAGCAGACTAAACAAAGCGGGGTCGTACACCGGGGAGCTGTTTTTT.

The V and J genes are TRBV5-4 and TRBJ1-2, with a weak D call TRBD1 (6 bases). CDR3 length: 13 residues. Germline V gene lookup returns CDR1 SGHNT and CDR2 YYREEE (reference sequence). V lost 4 bases to trimming and J lost 8 bases, with 15 bases between them. The DNA of the CDR3 is TGTGCCAGCAGCCAGGGGACGGCGGCGGGCTACACCTTC. This gives the protein CASSQGTAAGYTF.

The V and J genes are TRBV5-6 and TRBJ1-3; a possible D gene is TRBD1 (6 bases). Germline CDR1 and CDR2: SGHDT and YYEEEE. The CDR3 loop spans 16 amino acids. The V and J ends lost 1 base and 0 bases respectively, with 11 bases between them. The CDR3 is CASSLLGQSSGNTIYF. The DNA for the CDR3 is TGTGCCAGCAGCTTGCTCGGACAGAGCTCTGGAAACACCATATATTTT.

This rearrangement joins TRBV7-2 to TRBJ2-1; D is perhaps TRBD1 (5 bases). The ends were cut back, 5 bases at V and 0 bases at J, with 11 bases in the middle. In germline, CDR1 is SGHTA, CDR2 FQGNSA. The CDR3 is 15 residues long. CDR3 sequence: CASSEDTSSYNEQFF. The CDR3 coding sequence is TGTGCCAGCAGCGAGGACACGAGCTCCTACAATGAGCAGTTCTTC.

The chain carries TRBV3-1 (or the pseudogene TRBV3-2) and TRBJ2-2; 11 nucleotides line up with TRBD2. The CDR3 contains 17 residues. V gave up 4 bases and J gave up 2 bases; unmatched junction bases: 6. CDR1 is LGHDT, CDR2 YNNKEL, per germline (reference sequence). This CDR3 is CASSLPGLAGNTGELFF. CDR3 sequence (DNA): TGTGCCAGCAGCCTGCCTGGACTAGCGGGTAACACCGGGGAGCTGTTTTTT.

V usage is TRBV2 and J usage is TRBJ1-5, with 8 bases aligning to TRBD1. Germline assignment: CDR1 SNHLY and CDR2 FYNNEI. There are 13 residues in the CDR3. J gave up 5 bases and V 6 bases, and 3 bases lay outside the gene matches. The CDR3 nucleotides read TGTGCCAGCAGGACGGGACAGGATCAGCCCCAGCATTTT. Protein: CASRTGQDQPQHF.

This chain joins TRBV10-1 and TRBJ2-2; TRBD1 agrees at 7 bases. V lost 2 bases, J lost 7 bases, and 4 bases stayed unmatched. The germline V gene has CDR1 WNHNN and CDR2 SYGVQD (reference sequence). The CDR3 runs 14 residues. The CDR3 loop is CASSEDRVNGELFF. The CDR3 DNA follows: TGCGCCAGCAGTGAGGACAGGGTAAACGGGGAGCTGTTTTTT.

The chain uses TRBV4-1 and TRBJ2-7; 11 positions agree with TRBD1. The CDR3 runs to 15 residues. Germline-derived CDR1 and CDR2 are MGHRA and YSYEKL. V was clipped by 3 bases and J by 5 bases; unmatched bases: 6. For the CDR3, the DNA is TGCGCCAGCAGCCACGGACAGGGGGCTCTCGACGAGCAGTACTTC. Translated, it gives CASSHGQGALDEQYF.

This sequence joins TRBV2 and TRBJ2-2; 8 bases map to TRBD1. CDR3 size: 13 residues. Trimming removed 7 bases from V and 6 bases from J; junction bases left unmatched: 4. The germline CDR1 and CDR2 sequences are SNHLY and FYNNEI. The CDR3 sequence: CASNLQGAGELFF. CDR3 coding DNA: TGTGCCAGCAACCTACAGGGGGCCGGGGAGCTGTTTTTT.

The chain employs TRBV3-1 (or the pseudogene TRBV3-2) and TRBJ1-1; D is perhaps TRBD1 (6 bases). CDR1 is LGHDT and CDR2 is YNNKEL in the germline V gene (reference sequence). The ends were cut back, 4 bases at V and 0 bases at J, with 21 bases in the middle. CDR3 length equals 18 residues. DNA for the CDR3: TGTGCCAGCAGCCCTGGAAGAGTCAGGGGCCCCATGAACACTGAAGCTTTCTTT. Protein sequence: CASSPGRVRGPMNTEAFF.

The chain has TRBV27 and TRBJ2-3, with 7 positions matching TRBD1. The CDR3 covers 14 residues. The J segment lost 0 bases and the V segment lost 7 bases, leaving 4 bases of the junction unmatched. Looked up from germline, CDR1 is MNHEY and CDR2 is SMNVEV (reference sequence). The CDR3 is CASTQTGSTDTQYF. In DNA form, the CDR3 reads TGTGCCAGCACCCAGACAGGGAGCACAGATACGCAGTATTTT.

The gene calls are TRBV12-3 or TRBV12-4 and TRBJ2-5, with TRBD2 as a possible D gene (5 bases). V was shortened by 2 bases and J by 11 bases, with 9 bases between the two germline ends. This CDR3 spans 11 amino acids. CDR3 loop: CASSLNSVQYF. Here the CDR3 DNA reads TGTGCCAGCAGTTTAAATAGCGTACAGTACTTC.

This clone was observed a few times. This rearrangement joins TRBV29-1 to TRBJ1-1; D gene ambiguous. The CDR3 runs 12 residues. Germline CDR1 reads SQVTM; CDR2 reads ANQGSEA. V was shortened by 4 bases and J by 0 bases, with 6 bases between the two germline ends. DNA of the CDR3: TGCAGCGTTGTGGCAGTGAACACTGAAGCTTTCTTT. Its translation: CSVVAVNTEAFF.

The gene calls are TRBV2 and TRBJ2-2, with D possibly TRBD1 on 5 matching bases. V lost 3 bases and J 2 bases, leaving 19 bases between the germline ends. The germline V gene has CDR1 SNHLY and CDR2 FYNNEI. This CDR3 comprises 18 residues. CDR3 sequence: CASSEQKEWGPNTGELFF. Here the CDR3 DNA reads TGTGCCAGCAGTGAGCAGAAGGAATGGGGCCCCAACACCGGGGAGCTGTTTTTT.

The gene calls are TRBV19 and TRBJ2-1; no definite D call. The length of the CDR3 is 16 residues. The V gene's germline CDR1 is LNHDA and CDR2 SQIVND (reference sequence). Trimming removed 3 bases at V and 0 bases at J, with 12 bases between. Here the CDR3 reads CASSMVGGSSYNEQFF. The CDR3 DNA reads TGTGCCAGTAGTATGGTCGGTGGTAGCTCCTACAATGAGCAGTTCTTC.

This chain uses TRBV3-1 (or the pseudogene TRBV3-2) with TRBJ1-4; no reliable D call. Trimming took off 0 bases at V and 8 bases at J, with 7 bases between the two ends. The germline V gene has CDR1 LGHDT and CDR2 YNNKEL (reference sequence). This CDR3 is built from 13 residues. CDR3 amino acids: CASSQDFKEKLFF. DNA for the CDR3: TGTGCCAGCAGCCAAGATTTTAAAGAAAAACTGTTTTTT.

The J gene is TRBJ2-2, the V gene TRBV11-1, with TRBD1 matching 7 bases. CDR3 length equals 16 residues. CDR1 and CDR2 from the germline V gene are SGHAT and FQDESV (reference sequence). The V and J ends lost 3 bases and 3 bases, in that order; junction bases with no gene match: 7. CDR3 region: CASSLYRGPDTGELFF. The CDR3 DNA reads TGTGCCAGCAGCTTGTACAGGGGTCCGGACACCGGGGAGCTGTTTTTT.

CDR3: CASSLAPGFQETQYF. CDR3 nucleotides: TGCGCCAGCAGTCTGGCCCCAGGGTTCCAAGAGACCCAGTACTTC. The chain joins TRBV5-1 to TRBJ2-5, with D possibly matching TRBD1 (5 bases). The CDR3 runs 15 residues. With 5 bases removed from V and 1 base from J, the gap between germline ends came to 15 bases. The germline V gene has CDR1 SGHRS and CDR2 YFSETQ. Using reference TRBV5-1 and TRBJ2-5 for the parts outside the CDR3, the full variable domain is KAGVTQTPRYLIKTRGQQVTLSCSPISGHRSVSWYQQTPGQGLQFLFEYFSETQRNKGNFPGRFSGRQFSNSRSEMNVSTLELGDSALYLCASSLAPGFQETQYFGPGTRLLVL.

The V gene is TRBV7-8, the J gene TRBJ2-7, with 7 bases that match TRBD2. Trimming took 1 base from V and 2 from J; bases not matched to a gene: 5. This CDR3 has 15 amino acids. Germline CDR1 is SGHVS and CDR2 is FQNEAQ. CDR3 residues: CASSLGASGAYEQYF. The CDR3 DNA follows: TGTGCCAGCAGCTTAGGGGCTAGCGGCGCCTACGAGCAGTACTTC.

The chain couples TRBV6-1 to TRBJ1-6; D is possibly TRBD1 (6 bases). From germline, CDR1 is MNHNS and CDR2 SASEGT. The CDR3 has 15 amino acids. The V gene lost 2 bases and the J gene lost 10 bases, with 15 bases spanning the gap. CDR3 amino acids: CASSESGGLRSPLHF. CDR3 DNA sequence: TGTGCCAGCAGTGAATCCGGGGGGCTACGGTCACCCCTCCACTTT.

V gene TRBV2 combines with J gene TRBJ1-5, with 7 bases fitting TRBD1. V shed 5 bases and J 0 bases; nucleotides not matched to a gene: 10. CDR1 SNHLY and CDR2 FYNNEI come from the germline V gene. This CDR3 spans 17 amino acids. In DNA form, the CDR3 reads TGTGCCAGCAGTCTCGCAGGGGGGTCGAATAGCAATCAGCCCCAGCATTTT. This encodes CASSLAGGSNSNQPQHF. Filled out from reference TRBV2 and TRBJ1-5, the complete variable domain reads EPEVTQTPSHQVTQMGQEVILRCVPISNHLYFYWYRQILGQKVEFLVSFYNNEISEKSEIFDDQFSVERPDGSNFTLKIRSTKLEDSAMYFCASSLAGGSNSNQPQHFGDGTRLSIL.

The chain couples TRBV5-1 to TRBJ1-1, with a weak D call TRBD1 (5 bases). Trimming pared 1 base from V and 4 bases from J, leaving 11 bases between. In germline, CDR1 is SGHRS, CDR2 YFSETQ. The CDR3 is made up of 14 amino acids. CDR3: CASSLWQGGTEAFF. Written as DNA, the CDR3 is TGCGCCAGCAGCTTGTGGCAGGGAGGCACTGAAGCTTTCTTT. Combining the CDR3 with reference TRBV5-1 and TRBJ1-1 gives the whole variable domain KAGVTQTPRYLIKTRGQQVTLSCSPISGHRSVSWYQQTPGQGLQFLFEYFSETQRNKGNFPGRFSGRQFSNSRSEMNVSTLELGDSALYLCASSLWQGGTEAFFGQGTRLTVV.

The chain links TRBV12-3 or TRBV12-4 to TRBJ2-7; 8 bases map to TRBD2. CDR3 length: 13 amino acids. The trim removed 3 bases at V and 5 bases at J, leaving 3 bases unmatched. CDR3 bases: TGTGCCAGCAGTTTTTGGCGGGAGGACGAGCAGTACTTC. Encoded protein: CASSFWREDEQYF.

The chain is built from TRBV5-6 and TRBJ2-2; possibly TRBD1 for D (5 bases). This CDR3 spans 15 amino acids. The V end lost 3 bases, the J end lost 7 bases, and 16 bases lay between the germline ends. The V gene's germline CDR1 is SGHDT and CDR2 YYEEEE. DNA of the CDR3: TGTGCCAGCAGCTCGTTGGGGCAAAACGGCGGGGAGCTGTTTTTT. This codes for CASSSLGQNGGELFF.

The V gene is TRBV7-9, the J gene TRBJ2-1; 8 bases align to TRBD2. The CDR3 loop spans 15 amino acids. The V and J ends lost 4 bases and 2 bases, in that order; junction bases with no gene match: 4. CDR1 and CDR2 from the germline V gene are SEHNR and FQNEAQ (reference sequence). In DNA, the CDR3 is TGTGCCAGCAGCTCCCAGCGGGAGCCCTACAATGAGCAGTTCTTC. It is translated as CASSSQREPYNEQFF.